Below, one T cell receptor beta chain is given with its context. In the original workflow: Using reference gene primer amplification, nucleated cell counts were estimated. Sequencing was performed with immunoSEQ multiplex PCR; in TCRdb, only in-frame clones are kept and a portion is missing. The D gene and trimming were derived from the DNA, and the V and J assignments and clone size from that table. This sample has just under 90,000 clones, with about three quarters found just once. These data originate in a study of blood T cell repertoires in COVID-19. Study-wide background: Donors in the United States, Italy and Spain gave samples during acute or convalescent COVID-19. Nucleic acid was either cDNA or gDNA, and it came from T cells, B-cell-depleted T cells, or PBMCs.

Germline V gene sequence: CDR1 SGHRS, CDR2 YFSETQ. CDR3 length: 14 amino acids. Trimming removed 3 bases from V and 3 bases from J, with 12 bases in between. The source material was peripheral blood. The source is a woman of 80 years or more with acute or convalescent COVID-19. The chain has TRBV5-1 and TRBJ1-1; D unresolved. CDR3 bases: TGCGCCAGCAGCTGGAGGGAGAGAGACACTGAAGCTTTCTTT. Protein sequence: CASSWRERDTEAFF.